A selection of T cell receptor beta chains follows, all from one sample in a study of tumor-infiltrating lymphocytes in primary liver carcinoma. TCRdb reanalysed the multiplex PCR reads using MiXCR and keeps one entry per CDR3 protein. Altogether more than 150,000 distinct CDR3 sequences are present, 50% to 75% being singletons, with the ten largest covering around 68%. Sequencing used peripheral blood. The receptors here all came from a middle-aged man with primary liver carcinoma and hepatitis B virus infection. CDR3s include the opening cysteine and the closing phenylalanine or tryptophan. The order of the fields is V gene, clone size, CDR3 length, J gene, D gene, CDR3 protein, CDR3 DNA. A D gene is named only where the DNA matches it firmly. The listing skips clone size in some rows; elsewhere it reads once, few, many or a size class.

V: TRBV11-2
size: NA
length: 13
J: TRBJ2-1
D: NA
CDR3: CASSLGLPDEQSF
DNA: TGTGCCAGCAGCTTGGGACTTCCGGATGAGCAGTCATTC

V: TRBV11-2
size: few
length: 13
J: TRBJ1-3
D: NA
CDR3: CASSSPPVNTIHF
DNA: TGTGCCAGCAGCTCGCCTCCCGTAAACACCATACATTTT

V: TRBV7-9
size: NA
length: 14
J: TRBJ2-7
D: NA
CDR3: CASSLQGPQDEQYF
DNA: TGTGCCAGCAGCTTACAGGGGCCTCAGGACGAGCAGTACTTC

V: TRBV29-1
size: few
length: 12
J: TRBJ2-7
D: TRBD1
CDR3: CSVGQDSYEQYF
DNA: TGCAGCGTCGGACAGGACTCCTACGAGCAGTACTTC

V: TRBV5-4
size: once
length: 16
J: TRBJ1-2
D: TRBD1
CDR3: CTSSFGQGINLMGYTF
DNA: TGTACCAGCAGCTTCGGACAGGGAATTAACCTGATGGGCTACACCTTC

V: TRBV6-1
size: few
length: 13
J: TRBJ2-7
D: NA
CDR3: CASSELGTYEQYF
DNA: TGTGCCAGCAGTGAATTAGGGACCTACGAGCAGTACTTC

V: TRBV11-2
size: NA
length: 13
J: TRBJ1-1
D: NA
CDR3: CASSPQLSTEVFF
DNA: TGTGCCAGTAGCCCCCAGCTGAGCACTGAAGTTTTCTTT

V: TRBV4-1
size: NA
length: 16
J: TRBJ2-3
D: TRBD2
CDR3: CASSQDSSGIGDTQYF
DNA: TGCGCCAGCAGCCAAGATTCTAGCGGGATCGGGGATACGCAGTATTTT

V: TRBV12-3/TRBV12-4
size: NA
length: 15
J: TRBJ2-1
D: TRBD2
CDR3: CASSYRTSGRDEQFF
DNA: TGTGCCAGCAGCTATAGGACTAGCGGGAGGGATGAGCAGTTCTTC

V: TRBV12-3/TRBV12-4
size: NA
length: 16
J: TRBJ2-1
D: NA
CDR3: CASSLRQYLSYNEQFF
DNA: TGTGCCAGCAGTCTACGACAGTATCTCTCCTACAATGAGCAGTTCTTC

V: TRBV11-2
size: NA
length: 16
J: TRBJ1-4
D: NA
CDR3: CVSSLTPGARKEKLFF
DNA: TGTGTCAGCAGCCTTACTCCGGGAGCCAGAAAGGAAAAACTGTTTTTT

V: TRBV6-7
size: many
length: 12
J: TRBJ1-4
D: NA
CDR3: CASSYLAEKLFF
DNA: TGTGCCAGCAGTTACTTGGCTGAAAAACTGTTTTTT

V: TRBV6-1
size: NA
length: 14
J: TRBJ2-6
D: NA
CDR3: CASRALAGANVPTF
DNA: TGTGCCAGCAGAGCCCTGGCCGGGGCCAACGTCCCGACTTTC

V: TRBV6-5
size: NA
length: 16
J: TRBJ2-2
D: TRBD2
CDR3: CASSYGLAGSAGELFF
DNA: TGTGCCAGCAGTTACGGCCTAGCGGGAAGTGCCGGGGAGCTGTTTTTT

V: TRBV14
size: NA
length: 13
J: TRBJ1-1
D: NA
CDR3: CASSTLGWTEAFF
DNA: TGTGCCAGCAGCACTCTAGGGTGGACCGAAGCTTTCTTT

V: TRBV14
size: NA
length: 15
J: TRBJ2-7
D: NA
CDR3: CANSPMRVGAYEQYF
DNA: TGTGCCAACAGCCCAATGAGGGTAGGTGCCTACGAGCAGTACTTC

V: TRBV5-6
size: NA
length: 13
J: TRBJ1-2
D: TRBD1
CDR3: CASSRTGGYGYTF
DNA: TGTGCCAGCTCCCGGACAGGGGGCTATGGCTACACCTTC

V: TRBV5-5
size: NA
length: 15
J: TRBJ2-7
D: NA
CDR3: CASSFSGYTSYEQYF
DNA: TGTGCCAGCAGCTTCTCAGGGTATACCTCCTACGAGCAGTACTTC

V: TRBV29-1
size: NA
length: 11
J: TRBJ2-5
D: NA
CDR3: CSTVGPETQRF
DNA: TGCAGCACGGTGGGGCCCGAGACCCAGCGCTTC

V: TRBV29-1
size: NA
length: 11
J: TRBJ1-2
D: NA
CDR3: CSVARAEGYTF
DNA: TGCAGCGTTGCGAGGGCGGAAGGCTACACCTTC

V: TRBV30
size: NA
length: 14
J: TRBJ1-1
D: TRBD1
CDR3: CAWTLDRGSTEAFF
DNA: TGTGCCTGGACCCTAGACAGGGGGAGCACTGAAGCTTTCTTT

V: TRBV7-9
size: NA
length: 15
J: TRBJ2-1
D: NA
CDR3: CGSSRTGAVTNEQFF
DNA: TGTGGCAGCAGCAGAACGGGGGCAGTGACGAATGAGCAGTTCTTC

V: TRBV13
size: NA
length: 16
J: TRBJ2-6
D: NA
CDR3: CASGAPTSSGAKVLTF
DNA: TGTGCCAGCGGAGCACCCACGAGCTCTGGGGCCAAAGTCCTGACTTTC

V: TRBV11-2
size: once
length: 16
J: TRBJ2-2
D: NA
CDR3: CVSRVPGQTNTGELFF
DNA: TGTGTCAGCAGGGTCCCGGGACAAACAAACACCGGGGAGCTGTTTTTT

V: TRBV2
size: NA
length: 16
J: TRBJ2-1
D: TRBD2
CDR3: CASSVGLAGGLEWQFF
DNA: TGTGCCAGCAGTGTTGGACTAGCGGGAGGGCTCGAGTGGCAGTTCTTC

V: TRBV12-3/TRBV12-4
size: NA
length: 19
J: TRBJ2-1
D: TRBD1
CDR3: CASSSNPGQKGSSYYEQFF
DNA: TGTGCCAGCAGTTCTAATCCGGGACAGAAGGGAAGCTCCTACTATGAGCAGTTCTTC

V: TRBV11-3
size: NA
length: 15
J: TRBJ2-1
D: NA
CDR3: CASTLALGRGNEQFF
DNA: TGTGCCAGCACCTTAGCCCTAGGGCGGGGCAATGAGCAGTTCTTC

V: TRBV10-3
size: NA
length: 16
J: TRBJ2-3
D: NA
CDR3: CAVSETSGRSTDTQYF
DNA: TGTGCCGTCAGTGAGACAAGTGGGAGGAGTACAGATACGCAGTATTTT

V: TRBV6-5
size: many
length: 13
J: TRBJ1-1
D: TRBD1
CDR3: CASRRQGGTEAFF
DNA: TGTGCCAGCAGGCGACAGGGGGGGACTGAAGCTTTCTTT

V: TRBV11-2
size: few
length: 13
J: TRBJ2-7
D: NA
CDR3: CVSQRDPTYEQYF
DNA: TGTGTCAGCCAACGGGACCCCACGTACGAGCAGTACTTC

V: TRBV29-1
size: once
length: 13
J: TRBJ1-1
D: TRBD1
CDR3: CSVGQVADTEAFF
DNA: TGCAGCGTCGGACAGGTGGCGGACACTGAAGCTTTCTTT

V: TRBV5-6
size: NA
length: 13
J: TRBJ2-1
D: NA
CDR3: CASSYDWGGEQFF
DNA: TGTGCCAGCAGTTACGACTGGGGCGGGGAGCAGTTCTTC

V: TRBV30
size: NA
length: 15
J: TRBJ2-3
D: TRBD2
CDR3: CAWSSSGIKGDTQYF
DNA: TGTGCCTGGAGTTCCAGCGGGATTAAGGGCGATACGCAGTATTTT

V: TRBV11-2
size: NA
length: 15
J: TRBJ2-1
D: TRBD2
CDR3: CASSLAEREVDEQFF
DNA: TGTGCCAGCAGCCTAGCAGAGCGGGAGGTTGATGAGCAGTTCTTC

V: TRBV4-2
size: many
length: 15
J: TRBJ1-3
D: NA
CDR3: CASSQEDRSGNTIYF
DNA: TGTGCCAGCAGCCAAGAGGACCGCTCTGGAAACACCATATATTTT

V: TRBV7-9
size: NA
length: 15
J: TRBJ2-7
D: NA
CDR3: CASSRSSGTAYEQYF
DNA: TGTGCCAGCAGCCGTAGTAGCGGGACAGCCTACGAGCAGTACTTC

V: TRBV6-1
size: NA
length: 12
J: TRBJ1-1
D: NA
CDR3: CASRDPRTEAFF
DNA: TGTGCCAGCAGAGACCCGAGGACTGAAGCTTTCTTT

V: TRBV6-2/TRBV6-3
size: NA
length: 13
J: TRBJ2-5
D: NA
CDR3: CASSLQVEETQYF
DNA: TGTGCCAGCAGTCTCCAGGTAGAAGAGACCCAGTACTTC

V: TRBV29-1
size: many
length: 14
J: TRBJ2-7
D: NA
CDR3: CSVEESTGPYEQYF
DNA: TGCAGCGTTGAGGAATCCACCGGGCCCTACGAGCAGTACTTC

V: TRBV4-2
size: NA
length: 19
J: TRBJ1-4
D: NA
CDR3: CASSRLSPLLQGANEKLFF
DNA: TGTGCCAGCAGCCGCCTAAGTCCTCTCCTACAGGGTGCTAATGAAAAACTGTTTTTT

V: TRBV6-1
size: NA
length: 16
J: TRBJ1-5
D: NA
CDR3: CASSEAWANHNQPQHF
DNA: TGTGCCAGCAGTGAAGCGTGGGCAAACCACAATCAGCCCCAGCATTTT

V: TRBV30
size: NA
length: 17
J: TRBJ2-7
D: TRBD2
CDR3: CAWSPTPPSGRTYEQYF
DNA: TGTGCCTGGAGTCCGACCCCTCCCAGCGGGAGGACTTACGAGCAGTACTTC

V: TRBV6-6
size: few
length: 13
J: TRBJ2-7
D: NA
CDR3: CASSYNRDYEQYF
DNA: TGTGCCAGCAGTTACAACAGGGACTACGAGCAGTACTTC

V: TRBV28
size: NA
length: 14
J: TRBJ1-5
D: NA
CDR3: CASSPPRADQPQHF
DNA: TGTGCCAGCAGTCCCCCACGGGCGGATCAGCCCCAGCATTTT

V: TRBV6-5
size: once
length: 15
J: TRBJ2-5
D: TRBD2
CDR3: CASSCSSGGAETQYF
DNA: TGTGCCAGCAGTTGCTCTAGCGGGGGGGCGGAGACCCAGTACTTC

V: TRBV6-2/TRBV6-3
size: few
length: 16
J: TRBJ1-1
D: NA
CDR3: CASSYYSRAEETEAFF
DNA: TGTGCCAGCAGTTACTATTCCCGGGCAGAAGAGACTGAAGCTTTCTTT

V: TRBV29-1
size: many
length: 10
J: TRBJ2-5
D: NA
CDR3: CSVSSETQYF
DNA: TGCAGCGTTTCCTCGGAGACCCAGTACTTC

V: TRBV5-6
size: NA
length: 15
J: TRBJ1-3
D: NA
CDR3: CASSSGFSGGNTIYF
DNA: TGTGCCAGCAGCTCCGGATTCTCGGGTGGAAACACCATATATTTT

V: TRBV10-3
size: few
length: 16
J: TRBJ2-3
D: TRBD2
CDR3: CAIHPTSGGQVDTQYF
DNA: TGTGCCATCCACCCGACTAGCGGGGGACAGGTAGATACGCAGTATTTT

V: TRBV12-3/TRBV12-4
size: NA
length: 15
J: TRBJ2-1
D: NA
CDR3: CASTVSVTKHNEQFF
DNA: TGTGCCAGCACCGTCTCCGTGACTAAGCACAATGAGCAGTTCTTC

V: TRBV6-5
size: few
length: 16
J: TRBJ2-4
D: TRBD2
CDR3: CASSQFIGTRRNIQYF
DNA: TGTGCCAGCAGTCAATTTATTGGGACTAGAAGAAACATTCAGTACTTC

V: TRBV7-8
size: NA
length: 15
J: TRBJ1-1
D: NA
CDR3: CASSSRDFLDTEAFF
DNA: TGTGCTAGCAGCTCTAGGGACTTTTTGGACACTGAAGCTTTCTTT

V: TRBV12-3/TRBV12-4
size: NA
length: 15
J: TRBJ2-2
D: NA
CDR3: CASSPPRMGTGELFF
DNA: TGTGCCAGCAGTCCGCCGAGGATGGGTACCGGGGAGCTGTTTTTT

V: TRBV11-2
size: many
length: 16
J: TRBJ2-7
D: NA
CDR3: CASSLGGQYEVYEQYF
DNA: TGTGCCAGCAGCTTAGGAGGCCAGTATGAGGTATACGAGCAGTACTTC

V: TRBV12-3/TRBV12-4
size: NA
length: 15
J: TRBJ2-1
D: NA
CDR3: CASTPLRRSWGEQFF
DNA: TGTGCCAGCACCCCCCTGAGGAGGTCCTGGGGTGAGCAGTTCTTC

V: TRBV13
size: NA
length: 14
J: TRBJ2-7
D: TRBD2
CDR3: CASRKGLTFSEQYF
DNA: TGTGCCAGCAGGAAGGGACTAACCTTCTCCGAGCAGTACTTC